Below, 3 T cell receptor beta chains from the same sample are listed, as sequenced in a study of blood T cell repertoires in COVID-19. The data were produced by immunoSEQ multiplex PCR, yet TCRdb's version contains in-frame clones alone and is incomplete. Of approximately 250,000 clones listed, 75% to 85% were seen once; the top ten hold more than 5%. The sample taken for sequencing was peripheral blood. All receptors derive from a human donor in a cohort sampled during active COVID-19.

CDR3 amino acids: CATSDLHRETNTGELFF. The CDR3 DNA reads TGTGCCACCAGTGATCTCCACAGGGAAACGAACACCGGGGAGCTGTTTTTT. The V gene is TRBV24-1, the J gene TRBJ2-2; TRBD1 might be the D (6 bases). CDR1 is KGHDR, CDR2 SFDVKD, per germline. The V end was cut by 3 bases, the J end by 0 bases, with 13 bases between. The CDR3 loop spans 17 amino acids.

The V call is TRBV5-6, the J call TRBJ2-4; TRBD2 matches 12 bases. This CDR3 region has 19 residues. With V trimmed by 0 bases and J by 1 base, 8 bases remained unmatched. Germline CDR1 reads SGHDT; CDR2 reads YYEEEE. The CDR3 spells CASSLVLAGGVSAKNIQYF. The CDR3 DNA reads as TGTGCCAGCAGCTTGGTACTAGCGGGGGGTGTGTCGGCCAAAAACATTCAGTACTTC.

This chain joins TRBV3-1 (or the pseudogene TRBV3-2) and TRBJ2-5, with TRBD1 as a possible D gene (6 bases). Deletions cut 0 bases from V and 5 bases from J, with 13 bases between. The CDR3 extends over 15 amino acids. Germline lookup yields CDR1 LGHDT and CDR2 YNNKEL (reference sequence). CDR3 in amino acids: CASSQDGQHLETQYF. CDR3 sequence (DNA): TGTGCCAGCAGCCAAGACGGACAGCATTTGGAGACCCAGTACTTC.